Following are 26 T cell receptor beta chains from one sample sequenced in a study of shared clonotypes between healthy human individuals (dated by TCRdb to 2018 to 2021). Libraries were prepared through the immunoSEQ multiplex PCR assay. The clones in this table, taken by TCRdb from immuneACCESS, are in-frame only. Not every clone is retained; where verified, under half of the shortfall comes from an unresolved V gene, and the cause of the rest is unknown. The sample table lists 550,000 to 850,000 clones, roughly two thirds of them with a count of one. More than 1.5% of the sample is held by the ten biggest clonotypes. The specimen was memory CD4+ T cells sorted from blood. Taken with the paper, the label for cell subset or site translates to: CD45RA-negative fraction. The receptor set was obtained from a woman in her thirties in good health.

The chain employs TRBV2 and TRBJ1-5; a weak D match, TRBD1 (5 bases). Germline V lookup: CDR1 SNHLY, CDR2 FYNNEI. Trimming shortened V by 6 bases and J by 5 bases, and 14 bases separated the two germline ends. The CDR3 extends over 14 amino acids. The CDR3 nucleotides read TGTGCCAGCAGCGCCCGGACACTTGATCAGCCCCAGCATTTT. This sequence encodes CASSARTLDQPQHF.

This clone came up a few times. The same CDR3 can be traced to other DNA sequences in this sample. The rearrangement uses TRBV29-1 and TRBJ1-1; D unresolved. The germline V and J ends were trimmed by 6 bases and 0 bases, with 5 bases remaining between them. The CDR3 length is 11 residues. Germline V gives CDR1 SQVTM, CDR2 ANQGSEA. CDR3 protein: CSVTVNTEAFF. CDR3 nucleotide sequence: TGCAGCGTAACAGTGAACACTGAAGCTTTCTTT.

This chain uses TRBV7-9 with TRBJ2-7; 11 nucleotides line up with TRBD2. CDR1 and CDR2 (germline): SEHNR, FQNEAQ (reference sequence). The CDR3 length is 14 residues. V shed 5 bases and J 9 bases; nucleotides not matched to a gene: 9. Written as DNA, the CDR3 is TGTGCCAGCAGCCAGACTAGCGGGAATGTCGGGCAGTACTTC. This sequence encodes CASSQTSGNVGQYF. Drawing the rest from reference TRBV7-9 and TRBJ2-7, the complete variable domain is DTGVSQNPRHKITKRGQNVTFRCDPISEHNRLYWYRQTLGQGPEFLTYFQNEAQLEKSRLLSDRFSAERPKGSFSTLEIQRTEQGDSAMYLCASSQTSGNVGQYFGPGTRLTVT.

The chain is built from TRBV6-4 and TRBJ2-3; no clear D gene. V lost 7 bases and J 0 bases, leaving 11 bases between the germline ends. The germline gives CDR1 MRHNA, CDR2 SNTAGT. The CDR3 runs 14 residues. CDR3 DNA sequence: TGTGCCAGCAAGGACCTCAGTAGCACAGATACGCAGTATTTT. Encoded protein: CASKDLSSTDTQYF.

The chain combines TRBV7-2 with TRBJ2-7; TRBD2 is a possible D gene (5 bases). This CDR3 has 15 residues. Looked up from germline, CDR1 is SGHTA and CDR2 is FQGNSA. Trimming removed 2 bases at V and 3 bases at J, with 14 bases between. The CDR3 region has the DNA TGTGCCAGCAGCTTATCTGGGAGTGCCTACTACGAGCAGTACTTC. The encoded protein is CASSLSGSAYYEQYF.

The chain has TRBV25-1 and TRBJ2-1, with 12 bases fitting TRBD2. J was trimmed by 2 bases and V by 4 bases; bases with no gene match: 6. Germline assignment: CDR1 MGHDK and CDR2 SYGVNS. This CDR3 contains 17 residues. This chain's CDR3 is CASSARRTSGTYNEQFF. CDR3 sequence (DNA): TGTGCCAGCAGTGCCCGACGGACTAGCGGGACCTACAATGAGCAGTTCTTC.

This chain joins TRBV29-1 and TRBJ1-3; no clear D. Looked up from germline, CDR1 is SQVTM and CDR2 is ANQGSEA. Trimming removed 7 bases at V and 4 bases at J, with 8 bases between. The CDR3 runs 11 residues. The CDR3 is CSASGGNTIYF. The CDR3 DNA reads as TGCAGCGCGAGCGGGGGAAACACCATATATTTT. Based on the CDR3 plus reference TRBV29-1 and TRBJ1-3, the full variable domain is SAVISQKPSRDICQRGTSLTIQCQVDSQVTMMFWYRQQPGQSLTLIATANQGSEATYESGFVIDKFPISRPNLTFSTLTVSNMSPEDSSIYLCSASGGNTIYFGEGSWLTVV.

To note about this clone: The sample contains more than one DNA sequence encoding this CDR3. This chain connects TRBV28 to TRBJ2-7, with D perhaps being TRBD1 or TRBD2 (5 bases each). This CDR3 has 13 residues. V lost 5 bases, J lost 5 bases, and 13 bases lay in between. Germline V gene data show CDR1 as MDHEN and CDR2 as SYDVKM. CDR3 nucleotide sequence: TGTGCCAGCAGTCCCGGGACGGTGAACGAGCAGTACTTC. The encoded protein is CASSPGTVNEQYF.

The rearrangement uses TRBV18 and TRBJ2-7, with TRBD2 matching over 8 bases. V shed 2 bases, J shed 3 bases, and the junction held 6 bases outside the gene matches. The CDR3 is made up of 15 amino acids. From germline, CDR1 is KGHSH and CDR2 LQKENI. For the CDR3, the DNA is TGTGCCAGCTCACCAGGGAGCGGGGGAGGCTACGAGCAGTACTTC. Its translation is CASSPGSGGGYEQYF.

V usage is TRBV5-1 and J usage is TRBJ2-7; 8 nucleotides align to TRBD1. The CDR3 totals 16 residues. The trim removed 0 bases at V and 2 bases at J, leaving 7 bases unmatched. Germline assignment: CDR1 SGHRS and CDR2 YFSETQ. As DNA, the CDR3 is TGCGCCAGCAGCTTGGTCCCAGGGGGCATGCCCTACGAGCAGTACTTC. As protein: CASSLVPGGMPYEQYF.

In this sample, this clone turned up once. The CDR3 reads CASSPQGGGTGGTDTQYF. CDR3 DNA: TGTGCCAGCAGTCCGCAAGGAGGGGGGACAGGGGGCACAGATACGCAGTATTTT. J is TRBJ2-3 and V is TRBV28, with 10 bases matching TRBD1. This CDR3 has 18 residues. The ends lost 5 bases at V and 1 base at J; junction bases unmatched: 12. Germline CDR1 is MDHEN and CDR2 is SYDVKM.

The genes are TRBV10-1 and TRBJ2-7, with D hard to call. The V gene's germline CDR1 is WNHNN and CDR2 SYGVQD (reference sequence). V lost 0 bases and J 6 bases, leaving 15 bases between the germline ends. The CDR3 loop spans 15 amino acids. CDR3: CASSESTRLMGEQYF. As DNA, the CDR3 is TGCGCCAGCAGTGAGTCGACCAGATTGATGGGCGAGCAGTACTTC.

The chain employs TRBV15 and TRBJ2-5; 9 nucleotides align to TRBD2. Germline trimming cut 3 bases from V and 3 bases from J; bases unmatched to any gene: 5. The CDR3 is made up of 15 amino acids. Germline V lookup: CDR1 LNHNV, CDR2 YYDKDF (reference sequence). The CDR3 reads CATSSWSSGKETQYF. CDR3 sequence (DNA): TGTGCCACCAGCAGTTGGTCTAGCGGGAAAGAGACCCAGTACTTC.

This chain connects TRBV18 to TRBJ2-1; D is undetermined. The CDR3 totals 15 residues. CDR1 KGHSH and CDR2 LQKENI come from the germline V gene. V was clipped by 1 base and J by 0 bases, with 7 bases between them. CDR3 coding DNA: TGTGCCAGCTCACCACAGGGAAGCTCCTACAATGAGCAGTTCTTC. Its protein product is CASSPQGSSYNEQFF.

This clone was detected once. The V call is TRBV18, the J call TRBJ2-3; 8 bases match TRBD2. Trimming at V came to 0 bases and at J to 4 bases, leaving 6 bases not matched to a gene. CDR3 size: 16 residues. Germline lookup yields CDR1 KGHSH and CDR2 LQKENI. The DNA of the CDR3 is TGTGCCAGCTCACCACCGTCCCGGGGGGGTGCAGATACGCAGTATTTT. This translates into CASSPPSRGGADTQYF.

The chain joins TRBV5-4 to TRBJ1-1; D is undetermined. CDR1 is SGHNT and CDR2 is YYREEE in the germline V gene (reference sequence). This CDR3 spans 13 amino acids. The germline V and J ends were trimmed by 2 bases and 4 bases, with 9 bases remaining between them. CDR3 nucleotides: TGTGCCAGCAGCTTATCAGGTATCACTGAAGCTTTCTTT. It codes for CASSLSGITEAFF.

The CDR3 nucleotides are TGCAGCGTTGGGGGAGGGCGGGGATTTCGTGAGCAGTTCTTC. Residues: CSVGGGRGFREQFF. The rearrangement joins TRBV29-1 to TRBJ2-1; the match to TRBD2 covers 7 bases. The CDR3 contains 14 residues. Per the germline V gene, CDR1 is SQVTM and CDR2 is ANQGSEA. The V and J ends lost 4 bases and 9 bases, in that order; junction bases with no gene match: 12.

The V and J genes are TRBV27 and TRBJ2-1; perhaps TRBD1 as D (5 bases). CDR1 is MNHEY and CDR2 is SMNVEV in the germline V gene (reference sequence). V lost 3 bases, J lost 5 bases, and 17 bases lay in between. The CDR3 consists of 16 residues. The CDR3 loop reads CASSFTPGRVNNEQFF. The DNA for the CDR3 is TGTGCCAGCAGTTTTACCCCCGGCAGGGTAAACAATGAGCAGTTCTTC.

The chain carries TRBV6-4 and TRBJ2-1, with unresolved D. V gave up 6 bases and J gave up 6 bases, with 3 bases separating them. Germline V gene data show CDR1 as MRHNA and CDR2 as SNTAGT. This CDR3 contains 10 residues. The chain's CDR3 is CASSPNEQFF. CDR3 nucleotides: TGTGCCAGCAGCCCCAATGAGCAGTTCTTC.

The chain employs TRBV7-9 and TRBJ2-1; no definite D call. The ends were cut back, 5 bases at V and 12 bases at J, with 17 bases in the middle. This CDR3 has 13 residues. CDR1 is SEHNR, CDR2 FQNEAQ, per germline (reference sequence). CDR3 nucleotide sequence: TGTGCCAGCAGCCAGCAAGCTAGGGTCGGGCAGTTCTTC. Its translation is CASSQQARVGQFF.

The table lists this clone with a few counts. The chain employs TRBV4-2 and TRBJ1-1; possibly TRBD1 for D (6 bases). V was trimmed by 1 base and J by 1 base, leaving 16 bases between them. The CDR3 spans 17 residues. Looked up from germline, CDR1 is LGHNA and CDR2 is YNFKEQ. CDR3 residues: CASSQVGRGGENTEAFF. In DNA, the CDR3 is TGTGCCAGCAGCCAAGTCGGGAGGGGGGGAGAGAACACTGAAGCTTTCTTT.

The rearrangement joins TRBV28 to TRBJ1-1, with a tentative D call TRBD1 (6 bases). The CDR3 is 13 amino acids. The V end lost 2 bases, the J end lost 6 bases, and 10 bases lay between the germline ends. Germline assignment: CDR1 MDHEN and CDR2 SYDVKM. The CDR3 DNA follows: TGTGCCAGCAGTTTAGGTACAGGGTCTGAAGCTTTCTTT. It translates to CASSLGTGSEAFF. Full variable domain (missing parts from reference TRBV28 and TRBJ1-1): DVKVTQSSRYLVKRTGEKVFLECVQDMDHENMFWYRQDPGLGLRLIYFSYDVKMKEKGDIPEGYSVSREKKERFSLILESASTNQTSMYLCASSLGTGSEAFFGQGTRLTVV.

The genes are TRBV5-4 and TRBJ2-7; 12 bases fit TRBD2. Germline CDR1 SGHNT, CDR2 YYREEE (reference sequence). The CDR3 is 17 residues long. J lost 4 bases, V lost 0 bases, and 8 bases had no gene match. The CDR3 sequence: CASSLVTSGRGLYEQYF. CDR3 DNA sequence: TGTGCCAGCAGCTTGGTGACTAGCGGGAGAGGGCTTTACGAGCAGTACTTC.

The gene calls are TRBV27 and TRBJ1-2; TRBD1 matches 9 bases. In germline, CDR1 is MNHEY, CDR2 SMNVEV (reference sequence). This CDR3 is 14 amino acids long. The V gene end was trimmed by 5 bases and the J gene end by 2 bases; junction bases not matched to a gene: 3. As DNA, the CDR3 is TGTGCCAGCAGTGGGACAGGGCTAAACTATGGCTACACCTTC. This gives the protein CASSGTGLNYGYTF.

The V gene is TRBV2, the J gene TRBJ1-4, with a possible D match to TRBD1 (6 bases). Looked up from germline, CDR1 is SNHLY and CDR2 is FYNNEI. Trimming took off 2 bases at V and 5 bases at J, with 12 bases between the two ends. CDR3 length equals 15 residues. The CDR3 DNA is TGTGCCAGCAGTGAACTTGGGGGCCCGAATGAAAAACTGTTTTTT. This encodes CASSELGGPNEKLFF. Looking up the rest from reference TRBV2 and TRBJ1-4 gives the full variable domain: EPEVTQTPSHQVTQMGQEVILRCVPISNHLYFYWYRQILGQKVEFLVSFYNNEISEKSEIFDDQFSVERPDGSNFTLKIRSTKLEDSAMYFCASSELGGPNEKLFFGSGTQLSVL.

The chain carries TRBV5-1 and TRBJ2-7; 10 positions agree with TRBD1. With 4 bases clipped from V and 3 bases from J, the junction kept 13 bases outside the gene matches. The CDR3 sequence is 17 residues long. CDR1 and CDR2 from the germline V gene are SGHRS and YFSETQ. CDR3 in amino acids: CASSRTVSDRGDYEQYF. The CDR3 coding sequence is TGCGCCAGCAGCCGGACTGTTTCGGACAGGGGGGACTACGAGCAGTACTTC.